This TCR beta chain was recovered during a study of CD4 T cells in relation to SARS-CoV-2 and coronaviruses. Whole-study findings and limits: Culture-expanded clones reflect memory recall rather than primary priming during culture.

As concerns this clone: What it recognizes is unknown.

The CDR3 runs to 17 residues. The germline V gene has CDR1 KGHSH and CDR2 LQKENI. V dropped 1 base and J dropped 8 bases, with 22 bases sitting between them. Before the COVID-19 pandemic, during about 2011-2019, CD4+ T cells were taken from unexposed donors. Sequenced by immunoSEQ multiplex PCR; TCRdb stores in-frame clones only, minus some. The sample shows about 64,000 clones, less than 95% of them seen only once. The genes are TRBV18 and TRBJ2-3; D might be TRBD2 (5 bases). The sequence was obtained from a human donor in good health. Sequenced input: naive CD4+ T cells from PBMCs. Subset in this sample: naive CD4+ T cells isolated by negative enrichment. The chain's CDR3 is CASSPLDSPGDKVTQYF. For the CDR3, the DNA is TGTGCCAGCTCACCACTCGACTCCCCCGGGGATAAGGTTACGCAGTATTTT.